The 16 T cell receptor beta chains below come from one sample, sequenced in a study of blood T cell repertoires in COVID-19. The table came from immunoSEQ multiplex PCR; TCRdb's copy has only in-frame clones and leaves some out. The repertoire holds some 29,000 clones, with approximately 84% as singletons. Sequenced sample: peripheral blood. The receptors come from an elderly man with active COVID-19.

V is TRBV6-6 and J is TRBJ2-1; a weak D match, TRBD2 (6 bases). The CDR3 length is 15 residues. In germline, CDR1 is MNHNY, CDR2 SVGAGI (reference sequence). The V gene lost 2 bases and the J gene lost 5 bases, with 13 bases spanning the gap. This CDR3 reads CASSYGRRGDNEQFF. In nucleotides, the CDR3 is TGTGCCAGCAGTTACGGCAGGAGGGGAGACAATGAGCAGTTCTTC.

The chain employs TRBV10-1 and TRBJ2-3; 10 positions agree with TRBD2. V was clipped by 3 bases and J by 3 bases; unmatched bases: 18. CDR1 is WNHNN and CDR2 is SYGVQD in the germline V gene (reference sequence). This CDR3 region has 20 residues. CDR3 residues: CASSDSNEGTGTSETDTQYF. For the CDR3, the DNA is TGCGCCAGCAGTGACTCGAATGAGGGGACCGGGACTAGCGAGACAGATACGCAGTATTTT.

This chain uses TRBV11-2 with TRBJ2-4; D is possibly TRBD2 (7 bases). V was pared by 2 bases and J by 2 bases, with 13 bases between. Germline V lookup: CDR1 SGHAT, CDR2 FQNNGV. The CDR3 is made up of 16 amino acids. CDR3 sequence: CASSLSGGRTKNIQYF. For the CDR3, the DNA is TGTGCCAGCAGCTTATCCGGGGGGCGGACCAAAAACATTCAGTACTTC.

The J gene is TRBJ1-5, the V gene TRBV21-1; the table assigns TRBD1, which was not confirmed against the DNA. TRBV21-1 corresponds to a pseudogene. CDR3 length: 19 residues. The CDR3 sequence is CASSKERDSEKYSNQPQHF. The DNA for the CDR3 is TGTGCCAGCAGCAAAGAAAGAGACAGCGAAAAATATAGCAATCAGCCCCAGCATTTT.

The V gene is TRBV11-2, the J gene TRBJ1-2, with D hard to call. Germline CDR1 SGHAT, CDR2 FQNNGV. Trimming cost V 1 base and J 1 base, with 4 bases left between them. The CDR3 contains 13 residues. In DNA form, the CDR3 reads TGTGCCAGCAGCTTAGGGAGTAACTATGGCTACACCTTC. Translation: CASSLGSNYGYTF.

This clone was observed a few times. The rearrangement links TRBV27 to TRBJ1-6; 9 nucleotides agree with TRBD1. The germline V gene encodes CDR1 MNHEY and CDR2 SMNVEV (reference sequence). The V segment lost 3 bases and the J segment 7 bases; nucleotides outside the gene matches: 7. CDR3 length: 16 amino acids. CDR3 sequence reads: CASSLSHGQGNSPLHF. In nucleotides, the CDR3 is TGTGCCAGCAGTTTGTCACACGGACAGGGGAATTCACCCCTCCACTTT.

This clone showed up just a few times. The chain combines TRBV3-1 (or the pseudogene TRBV3-2) with TRBJ1-6; 7 bases are a match to TRBD1. The length of the CDR3 is 13 residues. V dropped 8 bases and J dropped 10; count of bases not matched to a gene: 8. CDR1 and CDR2 (germline): LGHDT, YNNKEL (reference sequence). The CDR3 reads CASRQGLESPLHF. The CDR3 nucleotides read TGTGCCAGCCGACAGGGTCTTGAGTCACCCCTCCACTTT.

The chain carries TRBV4-1 and TRBJ2-1, with 15 bases identical to TRBD2. Germline V gene sequence: CDR1 MGHRA, CDR2 YSYEKL. J was trimmed by 10 bases and V by 0 bases; bases with no gene match: 16. The CDR3 runs to 20 residues. In nucleotides, the CDR3 is TGCGCCAGCAGCCAAGAGAGGCGGACTAGCGGGGGGGCCAGTAAGCCCGAGCAGTTCTTC. Its protein is CASSQERRTSGGASKPEQFF.

The chain has TRBV20-1 and TRBJ1-6, with 7 bases fitting TRBD1. CDR1 is DFQATT, CDR2 SNEGSKA, per germline (reference sequence). The trim removed 3 bases at V and 6 bases at J, leaving 11 bases unmatched. This CDR3 contains 16 residues. CDR3 in DNA: TGCAGTGCTAGTCCGTCGAACAGGGGTGGTAATTCACCCCTCCACTTT. Protein product: CSASPSNRGGNSPLHF.

The J gene is TRBJ1-5, the V gene TRBV5-1, with 7 bases lining up with TRBD1. CDR1 and CDR2 (germline): SGHRS, YFSETQ. The CDR3 extends over 15 amino acids. Trimming cost V 7 bases and J 4 bases; bases outside gene matches: 11. The CDR3 is CASPQGSRGNQPQHF. The CDR3, as DNA: TGCGCCAGCCCCCAAGGATCCAGGGGGAATCAGCCCCAGCATTTT.

This sequence joins TRBV9 and TRBJ2-3; 10 bases match TRBD2. Germline V lookup: CDR1 SGDLS, CDR2 YYNGEE. The CDR3 loop spans 15 amino acids. V gave up 4 bases and J gave up 2 bases; unmatched junction bases: 4. CDR3 residues: CASSPTSGTTDTQYF. The CDR3 bases are TGTGCCAGCAGCCCTACTAGCGGGACCACAGATACGCAGTATTTT.

This clone was seen more than once but under ten times. The V call is TRBV28, the J call TRBJ1-2; 7 nucleotides match TRBD1. With V trimmed by 1 base and J by 4 bases, 3 bases remained unmatched. Germline CDR1 and CDR2: MDHEN and SYDVKM. The CDR3 spans 14 residues. CDR3 bases: TGTGCCAGCAGTTTATCTGACAGGGTCTATGGCTACACCTTC. Its protein is CASSLSDRVYGYTF.

V is TRBV4-1 and J is TRBJ2-5; TRBD2 agrees at 9 bases. Germline V gives CDR1 MGHRA, CDR2 YSYEKL. The CDR3 contains 16 residues. V was clipped by 0 bases and J by 2 bases; unmatched bases: 4. The CDR3 DNA reads TGCGCCAGCAGCCAAGATCTAGCGGGGCATCAAGAGACCCAGTACTTC. Translated: CASSQDLAGHQETQYF.

This sequence joins TRBV20-1 and TRBJ1-3, with no clear D. This CDR3 region has 14 residues. V lost 3 bases to trimming and J lost 0 bases, with 9 bases between them. Germline CDR1 is DFQATT and CDR2 is SNEGSKA (reference sequence). CDR3 DNA: TGCAGTGCTAGTTCACAGTTCTCTGGAAACACCATATATTTT. Amino acids: CSASSQFSGNTIYF.

The rearrangement uses TRBV27 and TRBJ2-3; 10 bases match TRBD2. CDR1 is MNHEY, CDR2 SMNVEV, per germline (reference sequence). This CDR3 has 17 residues. Trimming removed 5 bases from V and 0 bases from J; junction bases left unmatched: 8. The CDR3 reads CASSPNLAGASTDTQYF. CDR3 DNA: TGTGCCAGCAGTCCGAACCTAGCGGGGGCGAGCACAGATACGCAGTATTTT.

The J gene is TRBJ2-7, the V gene TRBV12-3 or TRBV12-4; TRBD1 might be the D (6 bases). This CDR3 spans 13 amino acids. Trimming left V 6 bases short and J 3 bases short, with 12 bases between. CDR3 protein: CASRKTGNYEQYF. The CDR3, as DNA: TGTGCCAGCAGGAAAACAGGGAACTACGAGCAGTACTTC.